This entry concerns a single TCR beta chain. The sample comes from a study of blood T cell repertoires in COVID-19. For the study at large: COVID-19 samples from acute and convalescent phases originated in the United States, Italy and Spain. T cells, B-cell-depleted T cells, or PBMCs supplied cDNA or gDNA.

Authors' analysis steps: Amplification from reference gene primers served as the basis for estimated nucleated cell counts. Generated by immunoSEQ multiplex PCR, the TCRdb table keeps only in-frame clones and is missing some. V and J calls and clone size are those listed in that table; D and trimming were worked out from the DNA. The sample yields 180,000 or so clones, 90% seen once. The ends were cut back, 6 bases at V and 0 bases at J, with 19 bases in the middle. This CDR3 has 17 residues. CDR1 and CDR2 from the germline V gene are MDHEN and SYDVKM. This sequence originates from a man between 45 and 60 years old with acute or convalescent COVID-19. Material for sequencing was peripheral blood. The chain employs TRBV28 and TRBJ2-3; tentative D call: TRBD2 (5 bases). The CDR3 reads CASRSLRGPRSTDTQYF. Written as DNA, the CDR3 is TGTGCCAGCAGGTCGCTTCGAGGGCCTAGGAGCACAGATACGCAGTATTTT.